The 23 T cell receptor beta chains below were found in one sample sequenced in a study of PD-1 blockade in classical Hodgkin lymphoma. The patients all showed relapse after autologous stem cell transplantation, while their brentuximab vedotin exposure varied. Repertoires were generated with immunoSEQ multiplex PCR, while TCRdb's copy carries only in-frame clones and drops some. The data contain more than 140,000 clones, approximately 80% of them seen just once; the ten biggest clones take up roughly a tenth. The material was peripheral blood mononuclear cells (PBMCs), obtained before the second cycle of nivolumab. These receptor sequences come from a human donor with classical Hodgkin lymphoma.

J is TRBJ2-7 and V is TRBV5-6; TRBD1 matches 9 bases. V dropped 4 bases and J dropped 3; count of bases not matched to a gene: 5. CDR3 size: 14 residues. CDR1 is SGHDT and CDR2 is YYEEEE in the germline V gene. The CDR3 spells CASSPSDRGYEQYF. The DNA for the CDR3 is TGTGCCAGCAGCCCCTCGGACAGGGGCTACGAGCAGTACTTC.

The J gene is TRBJ2-1, the V gene TRBV7-9; 8 nucleotides agree with TRBD2. Germline values: CDR1 SEHNR, CDR2 FQNEAQ (reference sequence). The CDR3 is 14 amino acids. V trimming: 0 bases; J trimming: 9 bases; junction bases outside the gene matches: 4. CDR3 sequence: CASSLARGGPEQFF. The CDR3 DNA reads TGTGCCAGCAGCTTAGCTCGGGGGGGCCCTGAGCAGTTCTTC.

The chain carries TRBV7-9 and TRBJ2-7; 7 bases line up with TRBD2. V was pared by 11 bases and J by 1 base, with 8 bases of the junction left unmatched. The length of the CDR3 is 13 residues. Germline loops: CDR1 SEHNR, CDR2 FQNEAQ (reference sequence). DNA of the CDR3: TGTGCCTCCGGGGGGACTGGGTCCTACGAGCAGTACTTC. Encoded protein: CASGGTGSYEQYF. Together with reference TRBV7-9 and TRBJ2-7, the CDR3 gives the full variable domain: DTGVSQNPRHKITKRGQNVTFRCDPISEHNRLYWYRQTLGQGPEFLTYFQNEAQLEKSRLLSDRFSAERPKGSFSTLEIQRTEQGDSAMYLCASGGTGSYEQYFGPGTRLTVT.

V and J are TRBV18 and TRBJ2-7; 15 nucleotides align to TRBD2. CDR1 is KGHSH, CDR2 LQKENI, per germline. Trimming took 4 bases from V and 3 from J; bases not matched to a gene: 7. There are 17 residues in the CDR3. CDR3 sequence reads: CASSQGLAGGLDYEQYF. Written as DNA, the CDR3 is TGTGCCAGCTCACAGGGACTAGCGGGGGGTTTAGACTACGAGCAGTACTTC.

The chain links TRBV4-3 to TRBJ2-1; 10 bases align to TRBD2. Per germline, CDR1 LGHNA and CDR2 YSLEER. V dropped 4 bases and J dropped 6; count of bases not matched to a gene: 9. CDR3 length: 16 residues. The DNA of the CDR3 is TGCGCCAGCAGCCCCGCATCCGGGACTAGCGTCAATGAGCAGTTCTTC. Translating gives CASSPASGTSVNEQFF.

The V gene is TRBV19, the J gene TRBJ1-2; TRBD1 matches at 11 bases. Germline CDR1 LNHDA, CDR2 SQIVND (reference sequence). This CDR3 region has 14 residues. J lost 2 bases, V lost 6 bases, and 2 bases had no gene match. The CDR3 bases are TGTGCCAGTAGGGGGACAGGGGGAAACTATGGCTACACCTTC. Translated: CASRGTGGNYGYTF.

Comments on this clone: Other DNA sequences of this sample code for an identical CDR3. The J gene is TRBJ1-1, the V gene TRBV28; D unresolved. V lost 5 bases, J lost 2 bases, and 3 bases lay in between. From germline, CDR1 is MDHEN and CDR2 SYDVKM. The CDR3 has 11 residues. CDR3 sequence reads: CASSRNTEAFF. The CDR3 DNA sequence: TGTGCCAGCAGTCGTAACACTGAAGCTTTCTTT.

This chain uses TRBV21-1 with TRBJ2-3; the listed D gene, TRBD2, was not tested against the DNA. TRBV21-1 is termed a pseudogene. The CDR3 has 17 amino acids. CDR3 in amino acids: CASSGGIAGGSTDTQYF. The CDR3 coding sequence is TGTGCCAGCAGTGGGGGCATAGCGGGGGGAAGCACAGATACGCAGTATTTT.

The chain has TRBV6-5 and TRBJ2-7, with 8 bases aligning to TRBD1. This CDR3 is built from 15 residues. With V trimmed by 2 bases and J by 4 bases, 7 bases remained unmatched. Germline assignment: CDR1 MNHEY and CDR2 SVGAGI. The CDR3 loop reads CASSYMAGGGYEQYF. The DNA of the CDR3 is TGTGCCAGCAGTTACATGGCAGGGGGCGGGTACGAGCAGTACTTC.

The chain recombines TRBV7-3 with TRBJ2-1; 11 bases line up with TRBD2. The CDR3 loop spans 14 amino acids. V gave up 5 bases and J gave up 6 bases; unmatched junction bases: 3. The germline V gene has CDR1 SGHTA and CDR2 FQGTGA. Here the CDR3 reads CASSPGTSGNEQFF. The CDR3 DNA sequence: TGTGCCAGCAGCCCCGGGACTAGCGGCAATGAGCAGTTCTTC.

A note on this clone: The sample carries other DNA sequences with the same CDR3. The chain joins TRBV6-5 to TRBJ1-1, with D unclear. The CDR3 runs to 12 residues. Per germline, CDR1 MNHEY and CDR2 SVGAGI. V shed 0 bases and J shed 3 bases, with 2 bases lying between them. The CDR3 bases are TGTGCCAGCAGTTACTCTGACACTGAAGCTTTCTTT. As protein: CASSYSDTEAFF.

V is TRBV7-3 and J is TRBJ2-5; 8 bases are a match to TRBD2. CDR1 is SGHTA and CDR2 is FQGTGA in the germline V gene. Germline trimming cut 5 bases from V and 6 bases from J; bases unmatched to any gene: 8. The CDR3 runs to 14 residues. CDR3 DNA sequence: TGTGCCAGCAGCCCCACAAGCGGGAGTCAGACCCAGTACTTC. It specifies CASSPTSGSQTQYF.

The V gene is TRBV13, the J gene TRBJ2-1; 8 bases fit TRBD2. The CDR3 runs 13 residues. CDR1 and CDR2 (germline): PRHDT, FYEKMQ (reference sequence). V dropped 4 bases and J dropped 6; count of bases not matched to a gene: 2. The CDR3 sequence: CASSWTSSNEQFF. DNA for the CDR3: TGTGCCAGCAGCTGGACTAGCTCCAATGAGCAGTTCTTC.

This clone occurred once. J is TRBJ2-7 and V is TRBV9; 12 nucleotides match TRBD2. The CDR3 spans 17 residues. Germline V gene data show CDR1 as SGDLS and CDR2 as YYNGEE. V lost 0 bases, J lost 2 bases, and 6 bases stayed unmatched. CDR3 in amino acids: CASSVESSGRDTYEQYF. The CDR3 DNA reads TGTGCCAGCAGCGTAGAGTCTAGCGGGAGGGATACCTACGAGCAGTACTTC.

This clone came up a few times. The rearrangement joins TRBV19 to TRBJ2-1; weak D call: TRBD1 (6 bases). The CDR3 has 16 residues. Germline V CDR1 and CDR2: LNHDA, SQIVND (reference sequence). Trimming removed 4 bases from V and 0 bases from J, with 13 bases in between. As DNA, the CDR3 is TGTGCCAGTAGTAGAAGGACAGCGAGCTCCTACAATGAGCAGTTCTTC. Translating it yields CASSRRTASSYNEQFF.

This clone was counted only a few times. The V call is TRBV10-3, the J call TRBJ1-2, with TRBD1 matching over 7 bases. The germline V gene encodes CDR1 ENHRY and CDR2 SYGVKD. CDR3 length equals 13 residues. V shed 4 bases and J 5 bases; nucleotides not matched to a gene: 4. The CDR3 region has the DNA TGTGCCATCAGTGGGACAGGACCTTATGGCTACACCTTC. It specifies CAISGTGPYGYTF.

The chain employs TRBV7-2 and TRBJ2-5, with TRBD1 matching over 7 bases. This CDR3 is 13 amino acids long. Per germline, CDR1 SGHTA and CDR2 FQGNSA. Trimming removed 5 bases from V and 4 bases from J; junction bases left unmatched: 4. The CDR3 spells CASSRTGGETQYF. Here the CDR3 DNA reads TGTGCCAGCAGCCGGACAGGAGGAGAGACCCAGTACTTC. The variable domain in full, with the rest retrieved from reference TRBV7-2 and TRBJ2-5, is GAGVSQSPSNKVTEKGKDVELRCDPISGHTALYWYRQSLGQGLEFLIYFQGNSAPDKSGLPSDRFSAERTGGSVSTLTIQRTQQEDSAVYLCASSRTGGETQYFGPGTRLLVL.

The chain joins TRBV6-6 to TRBJ2-1; maybe TRBD2 (5 bases). The CDR3 has 13 residues. Germline V gene data show CDR1 as MNHNY and CDR2 as SVGAGI (reference sequence). V was clipped by 7 bases and J by 0 bases, with 7 bases between them. The CDR3 nucleotides read TGTGCCAGCAAGGAGGCCTCCTACAATGAGCAGTTCTTC. Its protein is CASKEASYNEQFF.

The CDR3: CASSSGMSTDTQYF. CDR3 nucleotide sequence: TGTGCCAGCAGCTCGGGGATGAGCACAGATACGCAGTATTTT. The chain combines TRBV7-3 with TRBJ2-3; D perhaps matches TRBD2 (5 bases). The CDR3 runs to 14 residues. The V gene lost 4 bases and the J gene lost 0 bases, with 8 bases spanning the gap. Germline V lookup: CDR1 SGHTA, CDR2 FQGTGA.

J is TRBJ2-7 and V is TRBV19; 12 bases align to TRBD1. The V gene's germline CDR1 is LNHDA and CDR2 SQIVND (reference sequence). Trimming removed 4 bases from V and 3 bases from J; junction bases left unmatched: 4. This CDR3 has 15 amino acids. The CDR3 here is CASSTGQGAIYEQYF. CDR3 DNA sequence: TGTGCCAGTAGTACGGGACAGGGGGCGATCTACGAGCAGTACTTC. The full variable domain, its missing parts supplied by reference TRBV19 and TRBJ2-7, is DGGITQSPKYLFRKEGQNVTLSCEQNLNHDAMYWYRQDPGQGLRLIYYSQIVNDFQKGDIAEGYSVSREKKESFPLTVTSAQKNPTAFYLCASSTGQGAIYEQYFGPGTRLTVT.

This clone was seen just once. The rearrangement joins TRBV9 to TRBJ2-7; 10 bases are shared with TRBD2. The CDR3 consists of 15 residues. Germline V CDR1 and CDR2: SGDLS, YYNGEE. V was clipped by 3 bases and J by 4 bases; unmatched bases: 7. CDR3 region: CASSGGLAGDYEQYF. CDR3 nucleotide sequence: TGTGCCAGCAGCGGTGGGCTAGCGGGAGATTACGAGCAGTACTTC.

V gene TRBV25-1 combines with J gene TRBJ1-1; 9 positions match TRBD1. V was pared by 8 bases and J by 8 bases, with 9 bases of the junction left unmatched. CDR3 size: 13 residues. Germline V gene lookup returns CDR1 MGHDK and CDR2 SYGVNS. Written as DNA, the CDR3 is TGTGCCAGCGTTCCCCCGGGACAGGGAGAAGCTTTCTTT. Translated, it gives CASVPPGQGEAFF.

The CDR3 DNA follows: TGTGCCAGCAGTTGGGGCAGGGAAACTTACACTGAAGCTTTCTTT. Amino acid sequence: CASSWGRETYTEAFF. V and J are TRBV6-5 and TRBJ1-1, with D possibly matching TRBD1 (5 bases). Germline V gene lookup returns CDR1 MNHEY and CDR2 SVGAGI. V lost 4 bases and J 3 bases, leaving 15 bases between the germline ends. CDR3 length equals 15 residues.